This T cell receptor (beta chain) was captured by sequencing in a study of blood T cell repertoires in COVID-19. Overall study context: There were acute and convalescent COVID-19 samples, and they came from the United States, Italy and Spain. PBMCs, B-cell-depleted T cells, or T cells provided the cDNA or gDNA that made up the material.

Authors' processing steps: The assay estimated nucleated cells by amplifying reference gene primers. Measured with immunoSEQ multiplex PCR; TCRdb has only the in-frame clones, and not every one. V, J and clone size were drawn from that table, and D and trimming were deduced from the DNA. The sample comprises 45,000 or so clones, roughly nine tenths of which are singletons, and about 16% rests with the top ten. Germline V gene sequence: CDR1 SGHTA, CDR2 FQGNSA. CDR3 size: 16 residues. V was cut by 4 bases and J by 2 bases, with 16 bases left in between. Sample: peripheral blood. The sequence was obtained from an older man with active COVID-19. This chain links TRBV7-2 with TRBJ2-3, with D possibly matching TRBD2 (7 bases). CDR3 amino acids: CASSSTAGAITDTQYF. In DNA, the CDR3 is TGTGCCAGCAGCTCAACTGCGGGGGCCATCACAGATACGCAGTATTTT.